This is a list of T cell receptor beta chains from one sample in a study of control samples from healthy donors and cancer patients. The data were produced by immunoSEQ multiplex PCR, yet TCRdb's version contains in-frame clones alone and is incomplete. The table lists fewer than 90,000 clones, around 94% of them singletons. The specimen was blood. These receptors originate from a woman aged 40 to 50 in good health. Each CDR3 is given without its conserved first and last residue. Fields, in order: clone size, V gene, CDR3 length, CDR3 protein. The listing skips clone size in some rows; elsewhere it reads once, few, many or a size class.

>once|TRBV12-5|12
ATNRGDRNQPQH
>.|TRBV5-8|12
ASSLERWNTEAF
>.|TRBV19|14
ASSLTSGGPQETQY
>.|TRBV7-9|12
ASRERAPYNEQF
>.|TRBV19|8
ASGNTEAF
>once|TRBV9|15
ASREGLGTESTDTQY
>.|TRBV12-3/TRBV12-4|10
ASSGEDQPQH
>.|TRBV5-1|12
ASSLSGIDQPQH
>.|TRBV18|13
ASSPTAGGTDTQY
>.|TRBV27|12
ASSLVPNTGELF
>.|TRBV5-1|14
ASSFQGSLANTEAF
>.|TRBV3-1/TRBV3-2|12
ASSRGSSYNEQF
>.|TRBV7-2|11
ASRLAGSNEQF
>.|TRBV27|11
ASSLLGVHGYT